This T cell receptor (beta chain) was found in a study of CD8+ T cells in alopecia areata. Looking at the study overall: Tofacitinib dosing lasted 6 to 18 months, which was then followed by 6 months off drug. Study observations and caveats: Higher clonality and more expanded CD8+ clones appeared in lesional than normal scalp. Scalp sequencing also captures normal skin's resident alphabeta T cells.

Concerning this clone: Antigen: not known.

CDR1 is MNHNS and CDR2 is SASEGT in the germline V gene. This CDR3 is 15 amino acids long. With V trimmed by 3 bases and J by 6 bases, 11 bases remained unmatched. The sequencing template was cDNA reverse transcribed from extracted RNA. Measured with immunoSEQ multiplex PCR; TCRdb has only the in-frame clones, and not every one. This sample has 130,000 to 150,000 clones, with around 49% found just once. Obtained from alopecia areata patients were lesional scalp punch biopsies along with peripheral blood. The source is a human donor with alopecia areata. The sequencing used CD4+ T cells sorted from blood, collected at week 0. The chain combines TRBV6-1 with TRBJ2-7; TRBD1 matches 7 bases. For the CDR3, the DNA is TGTGCCAGCAGTGAGATTACAGGGGTCCCCGGCGAGCAGTACTTC. Residues: CASSEITGVPGEQYF.